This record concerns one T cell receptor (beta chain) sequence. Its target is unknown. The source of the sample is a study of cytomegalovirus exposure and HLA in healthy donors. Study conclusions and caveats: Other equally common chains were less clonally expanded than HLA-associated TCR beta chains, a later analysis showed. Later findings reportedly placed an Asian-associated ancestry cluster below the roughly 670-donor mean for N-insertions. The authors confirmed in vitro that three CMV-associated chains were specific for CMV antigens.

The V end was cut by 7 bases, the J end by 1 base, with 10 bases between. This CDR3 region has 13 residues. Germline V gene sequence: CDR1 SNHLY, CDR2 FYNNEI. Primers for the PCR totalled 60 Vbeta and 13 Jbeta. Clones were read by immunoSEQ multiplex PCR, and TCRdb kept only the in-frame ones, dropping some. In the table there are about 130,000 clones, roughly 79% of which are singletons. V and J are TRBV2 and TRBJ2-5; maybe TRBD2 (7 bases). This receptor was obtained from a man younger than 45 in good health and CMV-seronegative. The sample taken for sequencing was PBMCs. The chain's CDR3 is CASKRGGQETQYF. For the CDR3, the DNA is TGTGCCAGCAAGAGGGGGGGCCAAGAGACCCAGTACTTC.